Below, 32 T cell receptor beta chains from the same sample are listed, as sequenced in a study of CD8 T cells in Susac syndrome. When the RNA was reverse transcribed, random hexamers were used with an input of roughly 0.45 to 1 ug. In TCRdb, the immunoSEQ multiplex PCR reads were re-called with MiXCR into one record per CDR3 protein. The table has over 350,000 distinct CDR3 sequences, around 85% seen once. Sequenced sample: CD8+ T cells from PBMCs. Receptor source: a human donor with multiple sclerosis.

V and J are TRBV3-1 and TRBJ1-1; the match to TRBD1 covers 8 bases. CDR1 and CDR2 from the germline V gene are LGHDT and YNNKEL (reference sequence). J gave up 3 bases and V 1 base, and 4 bases lay outside the gene matches. The CDR3 is made up of 15 amino acids. The CDR3, as DNA: TGTGCCAGCAGCCAAGCAGGGGGCGTCGACACTGAAGCTTTCTTT. Encoded protein: CASSQAGGVDTEAFF.

The chain carries TRBV13 and TRBJ2-1; 8 nucleotides agree with TRBD1. This CDR3 region has 16 residues. CDR1 PRHDT and CDR2 FYEKMQ come from the germline V gene (reference sequence). J gave up 1 base and V 5 bases, and 7 bases lay outside the gene matches. The DNA of the CDR3 is TGTGCCAGCAGCCCTGGACAGGGATGGTCCTACAATGAGCAGTTCTTC. Translation: CASSPGQGWSYNEQFF.

The chain carries TRBV23-1 and TRBJ2-2; D is undetermined. TRBV23-1 is known as an ORF, though its function is uncertain. This CDR3 comprises 16 residues. The germline V and J ends were trimmed by 2 bases and 0 bases, with 10 bases remaining between them. CDR3 amino acids: CASSQESHSNTGELFF. The DNA of the CDR3 is TGCGCCAGCAGTCAAGAGAGTCATTCGAACACCGGGGAGCTGTTTTTT.

V is TRBV6-1 and J is TRBJ2-1; 9 nucleotides align to TRBD1. This CDR3 has 15 amino acids. Trimming at V came to 4 bases and at J to 2 bases, leaving 3 bases not matched to a gene. Looked up from germline, CDR1 is MNHNS and CDR2 is SASEGT. CDR3 nucleotides: TGTGCCAGCAGTGCAACAGGGGGCCCCTACAATGAGCAGTTCTTC. The encoded protein is CASSATGGPYNEQFF.

The V call is TRBV7-9, the J call TRBJ1-2; TRBD1 matches at 7 bases. Trimming removed 5 bases from V and 5 bases from J; junction bases left unmatched: 5. The CDR3 totals 13 residues. Germline loops: CDR1 SEHNR, CDR2 FQNEAQ (reference sequence). The CDR3 sequence: CASSPTGEYGYTF. The CDR3 bases are TGTGCCAGCAGCCCAACAGGGGAGTATGGCTACACCTTC.

This chain uses TRBV7-9 with TRBJ1-1; possible D gene TRBD1, 5 bases. Trimming took 5 bases from V and 4 from J, leaving 14 bases between them. The CDR3 has 14 residues. The germline V gene encodes CDR1 SEHNR and CDR2 FQNEAQ (reference sequence). The CDR3 spells CASSPALGGTEAFF. CDR3 DNA sequence: TGTGCCAGCAGCCCGGCCTTGGGGGGCACTGAAGCTTTCTTT.

The V gene is TRBV13, the J gene TRBJ1-2, with D perhaps TRBD1 (6 bases). This CDR3 region has 15 residues. The V and J ends lost 0 bases and 8 bases respectively, with 16 bases between them. In germline, CDR1 is PRHDT, CDR2 FYEKMQ (reference sequence). The CDR3 reads CASSLGVGGAEGYTF. DNA for the CDR3: TGTGCCAGCAGCTTAGGAGTGGGGGGGGCCGAGGGCTACACCTTC.

The CDR3 sequence: CSVPMVSRGDYNEQFF. CDR3 DNA sequence: TGCAGCGTCCCCATGGTGAGCAGGGGGGACTACAATGAGCAGTTCTTC. The chain has TRBV29-1 and TRBJ2-1; D perhaps matches TRBD1 (7 bases). Germline V lookup: CDR1 SQVTM, CDR2 ANQGSEA. The CDR3 contains 16 residues. V was pared by 6 bases and J by 3 bases, with 21 bases between.

This chain uses TRBV7-7 with TRBJ2-1; D possibly corresponds to TRBD1 (7 bases). This CDR3 is built from 15 residues. The germline CDR1 and CDR2 sequences are SSHAT and FNYEAQ (reference sequence). In DNA, the CDR3 is TGTGCTATCAGTTTAGGCCAGGGGGGTAACAATGAGCAGTTCTTC. It translates to CAISLGQGGNNEQFF.

The chain employs TRBV29-1 and TRBJ2-1; D uncertain. The ends were cut back, 4 bases at V and 0 bases at J, with 4 bases in the middle. The germline V gene has CDR1 SQVTM and CDR2 ANQGSEA. The CDR3 sequence is 12 residues long. CDR3 coding DNA: TGCAGCGTTGTAACCTCCTACAATGAGCAGTTCTTC. This encodes CSVVTSYNEQFF.

The CDR3 reads CASSQVWTGSMEDYGYTF. The DNA of the CDR3 is TGTGCCAGCAGCCAAGTCTGGACAGGGTCGATGGAAGACTATGGCTACACCTTC. This rearrangement joins TRBV3-1 to TRBJ1-2, with 8 bases that match TRBD1. Germline CDR1 LGHDT, CDR2 YNNKEL (reference sequence). V was pared by 1 base and J by 3 bases, with 13 bases of the junction left unmatched. This CDR3 region has 18 residues.

The V call is TRBV7-9, the J call TRBJ2-3; maybe TRBD2 (6 bases). Germline CDR1 SEHNR, CDR2 FQNEAQ (reference sequence). The CDR3 is made up of 17 amino acids. V was trimmed by 5 bases and J by 2 bases, leaving 20 bases between them. The DNA of the CDR3 is TGTGCCAGCAGCCGAACGGGACTCCCATCAATCACAGATACGCAGTATTTT. Protein: CASSRTGLPSITDTQYF.

The chain joins TRBV30 to TRBJ1-4, with a tentative D call TRBD1 (5 bases). V lost 0 bases and J lost 8, with 19 bases in between. Germline V gene sequence: CDR1 GTSNPN, CDR2 SVGIG (reference sequence). This CDR3 has 16 amino acids. The DNA of the CDR3 is TGTGCCTGGAGTGTAGGACCCGGGACCTGGGAGGAAAAACTGTTTTTT. Its translation is CAWSVGPGTWEEKLFF. Supplemented by reference TRBV30 and TRBJ1-4, the full variable domain reads SQTIHQWPATLVQPVGSPLSLECTVEGTSNPNLYWYRQAAGRGLQLLFYSVGIGQISSEVPQNLSASRPQDRQFILSSKKLLLSDSGFYLCAWSVGPGTWEEKLFFGSGTQLSVL.

The chain is built from TRBV3-1 and TRBJ2-7; 10 bases are shared with TRBD2. Per the germline V gene, CDR1 is LGHDT and CDR2 is YNNKEL (reference sequence). The CDR3 spans 14 residues. Unmatched junction bases numbered 5, after V lost 4 bases and J lost 5 bases. The CDR3 nucleotides are TGTGCCAGCAGCCTGTCTAGCGGGAGCGACGAGCAGTACTTC. Its protein is CASSLSSGSDEQYF.

The V gene is TRBV27, the J gene TRBJ2-3, with 9 bases fitting TRBD2. This CDR3 has 18 amino acids. The V and J ends lost 0 bases and 1 base, in that order; junction bases with no gene match: 8. The V gene's germline CDR1 is MNHEY and CDR2 SMNVEV (reference sequence). Here the CDR3 DNA reads TGTGCCAGCAGTTTATCCGGGCGGGAGGGCCCAGGCACAGATACGCAGTATTTT. Protein product: CASSLSGREGPGTDTQYF.

The chain has TRBV12-3 or TRBV12-4 and TRBJ2-3; D gene ambiguous. The germline V and J ends were trimmed by 6 bases and 0 bases, with 16 bases remaining between them. This CDR3 is built from 16 residues. The CDR3 nucleotides are TGTGCCAGCAGCATTACACCGAGACGAAGCACAGATACGCAGTATTTT. It translates to CASSITPRRSTDTQYF.

This chain links TRBV29-1 with TRBJ2-7, with D hard to call. CDR3 length: 10 residues. V lost 4 bases and J lost 3, with 4 bases in between. Per the germline V gene, CDR1 is SQVTM and CDR2 is ANQGSEA. The CDR3 nucleotides read TGCAGCGTTGTCAACTACGAGCAGTACTTC. It codes for CSVVNYEQYF.

This chain connects TRBV2 to TRBJ1-6, with D tentatively TRBD1 (6 bases). Germline V gives CDR1 SNHLY, CDR2 FYNNEI. The V gene lost 4 bases and the J gene lost 1 base, with 14 bases spanning the gap. The CDR3 length is 17 residues. The CDR3, as DNA: TGTGCCAGCAGTGTAGACAGGCGAGGGTCCTATAATTCACCCCTCCACTTT. This codes for CASSVDRRGSYNSPLHF.

The gene calls are TRBV28 and TRBJ2-7; TRBD2 matches 9 bases. Germline V lookup: CDR1 MDHEN, CDR2 SYDVKM. CDR3 length: 13 amino acids. V trimming: 7 bases; J trimming: 5 bases; junction bases outside the gene matches: 6. Written as DNA, the CDR3 is TGTGCCAGCAAGAAGCGGGAGGACCACGAGCAGTACTTC. Amino acids: CASKKREDHEQYF.

The J gene is TRBJ1-3, the V gene TRBV12-3 or TRBV12-4; 8 bases match TRBD1. The CDR3 is 17 amino acids. The V gene end was trimmed by 4 bases and the J gene end by 4 bases; junction bases not matched to a gene: 12. The CDR3 nucleotides are TGTGCCAGCAGTTCCTTTGAGCGCGACAGGGGAGGAAACACCATATATTTT. It codes for CASSSFERDRGGNTIYF.

This clonotype has only one observation. The CDR3 DNA reads TGTGCCAGCAGCCCCGGGGACAGGGGGCCCCTCGAGCAGTACTTC. Protein sequence: CASSPGDRGPLEQYF. The chain uses TRBV3-1 and TRBJ2-7, with 12 positions matching TRBD1. The trim removed 4 bases at V and 6 bases at J, leaving 7 bases unmatched. The germline gives CDR1 LGHDT, CDR2 YNNKEL (reference sequence). There are 15 residues in the CDR3.

The gene calls are TRBV11-2 and TRBJ2-5, with 8 bases identical to TRBD2. V lost 0 bases, J lost 5 bases, and 5 bases stayed unmatched. Germline CDR1 reads SGHAT; CDR2 reads FQNNGV. The CDR3 is 15 amino acids. The CDR3 spells CASSLDGRGGETQYF. DNA of the CDR3: TGTGCCAGCAGCTTAGACGGGAGGGGAGGGGAGACCCAGTACTTC.

V usage is TRBV12-3 or TRBV12-4 and J usage is TRBJ2-3; 7 positions agree with TRBD1. The V and J ends lost 1 base and 4 bases, in that order; junction bases with no gene match: 2. This CDR3 is 14 amino acids long. The CDR3 here is CASSLVTGADTQYF. CDR3 sequence (DNA): TGTGCCAGCAGTTTAGTCACAGGGGCAGATACGCAGTATTTT.

This clonotype has a handful of counts. V gene TRBV6-2 or TRBV6-3 combines with J gene TRBJ2-6; D is uncertain. The V gene lost 0 bases and the J gene lost 3 bases, with 12 bases spanning the gap. The germline gives CDR1 MNHEY, CDR2 SVGEGT. CDR3 length: 17 amino acids. CDR3 loop: CASSYSAGPFGANVLTF. The DNA of the CDR3 is TGTGCCAGCAGTTACTCGGCTGGACCTTTTGGGGCCAACGTCCTGACTTTC.

The V gene is TRBV4-1, the J gene TRBJ2-7; D is perhaps TRBD1 (5 bases). This CDR3 comprises 15 residues. Germline CDR1 is MGHRA and CDR2 is YSYEKL. V was clipped by 1 base and J by 5 bases, with 15 bases between them. Written as DNA, the CDR3 is TGCGCCAGCAGCCAAGCGTTTATGGGGCTCGACGAGCAGTACTTC. It encodes CASSQAFMGLDEQYF.

The chain employs TRBV7-9 and TRBJ1-2; TRBD1 is a possible D gene (5 bases). The CDR3 totals 14 residues. The V and J ends lost 0 bases and 8 bases respectively, with 13 bases between them. CDR1 is SEHNR and CDR2 is FQNEAQ in the germline V gene (reference sequence). This CDR3 reads CASSLAQGLGGYTF. In DNA form, the CDR3 reads TGTGCCAGCAGCTTAGCTCAGGGTTTGGGAGGCTACACCTTC.

The rearrangement uses TRBV4-2 and TRBJ2-1; 8 bases align to TRBD2. There are 15 residues in the CDR3. V dropped 7 bases and J dropped 2; count of bases not matched to a gene: 7. CDR1 LGHNA and CDR2 YNFKEQ come from the germline V gene. The CDR3 here is CASTGREGTYNEQFF. In nucleotides, the CDR3 is TGTGCCAGCACTGGACGGGAGGGTACCTACAATGAGCAGTTCTTC.

V is TRBV27 and J is TRBJ2-2, with D perhaps matching TRBD2 (5 bases). The CDR3 runs to 16 residues. Germline CDR1 is MNHEY and CDR2 is SMNVEV (reference sequence). V was trimmed by 4 bases and J by 7 bases, leaving 19 bases between them. CDR3 sequence: CASSSISGIKNGELFF. The CDR3 DNA is TGTGCCAGCAGTTCGATATCCGGGATCAAGAACGGGGAGCTGTTTTTT.

This chain uses TRBV5-1 with TRBJ2-7; 8 nucleotides match TRBD1. With 4 bases clipped from V and 6 bases from J, the junction kept 15 bases outside the gene matches. Germline V gene data show CDR1 as SGHRS and CDR2 as YFSETQ. This CDR3 has 16 residues. The CDR3 DNA reads TGCGCCAGCAGCCTTCCTCGGACAGGGTCTCCATTCGAGCAGTACTTC. Translating gives CASSLPRTGSPFEQYF.

The table lists this clonotype with a count of one. V gene TRBV4-2 combines with J gene TRBJ2-2; D gene uncertain. CDR1 is LGHNA and CDR2 is YNFKEQ in the germline V gene. This CDR3 is built from 15 residues. The V and J ends lost 2 bases and 5 bases respectively, with 12 bases between them. This CDR3 reads CASSQMDVETGELFF. In nucleotides, the CDR3 is TGTGCCAGCAGCCAAATGGACGTAGAGACCGGGGAGCTGTTTTTT.

V gene TRBV28 combines with J gene TRBJ2-1, with D uncertain. The CDR3 is made up of 15 amino acids. Germline V gene data show CDR1 as MDHEN and CDR2 as SYDVKM. Trimming cost V 2 bases and J 3 bases, with 11 bases left between them. CDR3 in DNA: TGTGCCAGCAGTTTACATCCCTTCTTCTACAATGAGCAGTTCTTC. Translation: CASSLHPFFYNEQFF.

The genes are TRBV12-3 or TRBV12-4 and TRBJ1-6, with a weak D call TRBD1 (5 bases). This CDR3 contains 14 residues. The V and J ends lost 6 bases and 8 bases respectively, with 14 bases between them. CDR3 coding DNA: TGTGCCAGCAGACTGGCAGGGAGGCATTCACCCCTCCACTTT. As protein: CASRLAGRHSPLHF.